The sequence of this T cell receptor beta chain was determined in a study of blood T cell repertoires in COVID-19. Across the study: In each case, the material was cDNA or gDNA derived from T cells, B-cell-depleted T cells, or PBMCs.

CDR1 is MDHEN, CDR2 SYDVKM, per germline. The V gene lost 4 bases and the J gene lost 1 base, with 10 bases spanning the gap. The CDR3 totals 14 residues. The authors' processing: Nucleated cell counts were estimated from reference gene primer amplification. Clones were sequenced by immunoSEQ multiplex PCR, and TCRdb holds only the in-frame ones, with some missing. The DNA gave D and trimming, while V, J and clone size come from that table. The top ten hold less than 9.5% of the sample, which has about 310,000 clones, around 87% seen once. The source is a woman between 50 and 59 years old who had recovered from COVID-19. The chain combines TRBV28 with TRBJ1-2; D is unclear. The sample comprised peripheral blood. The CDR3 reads CASSSLPVNYGYTF. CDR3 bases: TGTGCCAGCAGTTCCCTCCCAGTTAACTATGGCTACACCTTC.